This T cell receptor (beta chain) originates from a study of T cells in Graves' hyperthyroidism and ophthalmopathy. Findings and caveats of the study: Most expanded thyroid clonotypes above 0.001 recurred in blood. The model foresaw ophthalmopathy a median roughly 6.5 months prior to onset.

Reasons for excluding patients were uncontrolled infection, other autoimmune disease, pregnancy or lactation. RNA transcripts were the template for amplifying TCR beta CDR3 regions. First-round RT-PCR of the TCR CDR3 relied on the HTBI primer set. TCRdb re-derived calls from the multiplex PCR reads in MiXCR, one entry per CDR3 protein. The sample lists about 600,000 distinct CDR3 sequences; approximately 16% were seen once. Trimming removed 1 base at V and 6 bases at J, with 12 bases between. CDR1 and CDR2 (germline): LGHDT, YNNKEL (reference sequence). CDR3 length: 14 amino acids. This clonotype has at least ten counts. The antigen is unknown.

The sample taken for sequencing was blood. This chain uses TRBV3-1 with TRBJ1-1, with D possibly TRBD1 on 5 matching bases. The clonotype originates from a woman in her forties with Graves' ophthalmopathy. CDR3 sequence: CASSQGLRAPEAFF. The CDR3 DNA is TGTGCCAGCAGCCAAGGCCTCAGGGCCCCTGAAGCTTTCTTT.